This T cell receptor beta chain was captured by sequencing in a study of cytomegalovirus exposure and HLA in healthy donors. Whole-study context: From HLA-typed donors, an early data release held tens of millions of unique TCRs.

This CDR3 comprises 14 residues. Germline CDR1 LNHNV, CDR2 YYDKDF (reference sequence). V shed 1 base, J shed 5 bases, and the junction held 4 bases outside the gene matches. The primer mix had 60 Vbeta and 13 Jbeta primers. Only in-frame clones appear in the TCRdb table, and some are missing; sequencing was by immunoSEQ multiplex PCR. The table has 150,000 or so clones, roughly 80% seen once. General study points: Exclusion as indistinguishable affected some V segments, including TRBV6-2 and TRBV6-3. Per a later analysis, roughly 17,000 TCR beta sequences showed association with HLA alleles at 0.05 false discovery rate. Most TCR sequences showed up rarely, but some public TCRs showed up in many donors.

Notes on this clone: Its target is unknown.

This receptor was taken from a man younger than 30 in good health and CMV-seronegative. V is TRBV15 and J is TRBJ1-2; 7 bases line up with TRBD1. The sequencing sample was made of PBMCs. This CDR3 reads CATSRGQGQYGYTF. CDR3 sequence (DNA): TGTGCCACCAGCAGAGGTCAGGGACAGTATGGCTACACCTTC.